A single T cell receptor beta chain is shown here with its context. As yet, its antigen is unknown. Amplification used 60 Vbeta primers and 13 Jbeta primers. The protocol was immunoSEQ multiplex PCR, while the TCRdb copy is restricted to in-frame clones and leaves out a portion. Of 99,000 or so clones listed, roughly 80% are singletons. These data originate in a study of cytomegalovirus exposure and HLA in healthy donors. Study background: Unique TCRs from HLA-typed donors, 85 million to 100 million of them, were held in an early data release.

Trimming removed 5 bases at V and 4 bases at J, with 17 bases between. The CDR3 contains 15 residues. Germline V gives CDR1 SGHTA, CDR2 FQGNSA. Study findings and constraints: Cytomegalovirus association was assigned to approximately 180 TCR beta chains. Associated with HLA alleles at 0.05 false discovery rate in a later analysis were 15,000 to 20,000 TCR beta sequences.

The rearrangement joins TRBV7-2 to TRBJ1-2; D not certain. The receptor comes from a man in his thirties or forties in good health and CMV-seropositive. The specimen sequenced was PBMCs. This chain's CDR3 is CASSPYEVAGYGYTF. The CDR3 DNA reads TGTGCCAGCAGCCCGTACGAGGTGGCGGGCTATGGCTACACCTTC. The full variable domain, rest sourced from reference TRBV7-2 and TRBJ1-2, is GAGVSQSPSNKVTEKGKDVELRCDPISGHTALYWYRQSLGQGLEFLIYFQGNSAPDKSGLPSDRFSAERTGGSVSTLTIQRTQQEDSAVYLCASSPYEVAGYGYTFGSGTRLTVV.